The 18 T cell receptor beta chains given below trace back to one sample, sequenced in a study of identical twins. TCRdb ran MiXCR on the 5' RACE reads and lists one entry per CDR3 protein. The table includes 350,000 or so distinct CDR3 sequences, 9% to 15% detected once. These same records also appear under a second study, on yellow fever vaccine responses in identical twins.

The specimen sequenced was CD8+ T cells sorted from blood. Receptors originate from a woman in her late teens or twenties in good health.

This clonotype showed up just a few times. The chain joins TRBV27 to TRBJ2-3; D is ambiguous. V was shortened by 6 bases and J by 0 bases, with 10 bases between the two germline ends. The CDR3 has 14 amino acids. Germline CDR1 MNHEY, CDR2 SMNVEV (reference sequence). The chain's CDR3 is CASSHPLSTDTQYF. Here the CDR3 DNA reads TGTGCCAGCAGCCATCCACTCAGCACAGATACGCAGTATTTT.

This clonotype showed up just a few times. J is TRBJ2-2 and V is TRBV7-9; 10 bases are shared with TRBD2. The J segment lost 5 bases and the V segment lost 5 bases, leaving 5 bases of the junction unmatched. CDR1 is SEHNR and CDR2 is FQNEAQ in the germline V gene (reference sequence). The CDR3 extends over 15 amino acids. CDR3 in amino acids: CASSHPTSGTGELFF. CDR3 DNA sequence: TGTGCCAGCAGCCACCCGACTAGCGGGACCGGGGAGCTGTTTTTT. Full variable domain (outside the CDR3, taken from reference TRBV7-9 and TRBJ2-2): DTGVSQNPRHKITKRGQNVTFRCDPISEHNRLYWYRQTLGQGPEFLTYFQNEAQLEKSRLLSDRFSAERPKGSFSTLEIQRTEQGDSAMYLCASSHPTSGTGELFFGEGSRLTVL.

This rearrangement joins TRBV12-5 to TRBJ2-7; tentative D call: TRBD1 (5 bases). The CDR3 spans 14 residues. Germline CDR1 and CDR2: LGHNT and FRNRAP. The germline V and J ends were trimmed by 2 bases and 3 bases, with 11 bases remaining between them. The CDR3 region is CASGLTGQSYEQYF. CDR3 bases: TGTGCTAGTGGTTTGACAGGTCAGAGCTACGAGCAGTACTTC.

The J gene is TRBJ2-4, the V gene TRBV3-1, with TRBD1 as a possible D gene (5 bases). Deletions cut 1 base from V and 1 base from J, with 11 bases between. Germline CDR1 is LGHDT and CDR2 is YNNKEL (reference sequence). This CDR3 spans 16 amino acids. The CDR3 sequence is CASSQVSGWAKNIQYF. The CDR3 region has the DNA TGTGCCAGCAGCCAAGTTTCAGGGTGGGCCAAAAACATTCAGTACTTC.

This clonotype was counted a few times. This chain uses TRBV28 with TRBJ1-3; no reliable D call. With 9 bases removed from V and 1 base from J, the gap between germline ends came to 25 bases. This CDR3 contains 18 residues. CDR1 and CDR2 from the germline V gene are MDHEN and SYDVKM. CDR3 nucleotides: TGTGCCAGAAAGACACTGGGCCCTTTTCCTTGTTCTGGAAACACCATATATTTT. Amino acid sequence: CARKTLGPFPCSGNTIYF.

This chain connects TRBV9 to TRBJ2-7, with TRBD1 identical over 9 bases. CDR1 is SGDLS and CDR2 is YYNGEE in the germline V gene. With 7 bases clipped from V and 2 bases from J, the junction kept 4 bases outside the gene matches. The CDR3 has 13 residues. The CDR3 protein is CASGGTGTYEQYF. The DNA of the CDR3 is TGTGCCAGCGGGGGGACAGGGACCTACGAGCAGTACTTC.

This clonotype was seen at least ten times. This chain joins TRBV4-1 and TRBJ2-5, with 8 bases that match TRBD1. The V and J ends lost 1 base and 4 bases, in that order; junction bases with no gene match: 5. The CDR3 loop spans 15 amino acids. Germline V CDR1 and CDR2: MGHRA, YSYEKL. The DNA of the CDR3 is TGCGCCAGCAGCCAAGGCCAGGGGGCCGGAGAGACCCAGTACTTC. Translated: CASSQGQGAGETQYF.

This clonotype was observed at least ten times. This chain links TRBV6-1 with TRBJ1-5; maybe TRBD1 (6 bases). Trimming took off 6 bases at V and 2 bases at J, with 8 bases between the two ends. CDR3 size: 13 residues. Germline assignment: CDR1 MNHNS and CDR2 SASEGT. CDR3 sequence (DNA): TGTGCCAGCAGACAGGGAGGCAATCAGCCCCAGCATTTT. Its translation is CASRQGGNQPQHF.

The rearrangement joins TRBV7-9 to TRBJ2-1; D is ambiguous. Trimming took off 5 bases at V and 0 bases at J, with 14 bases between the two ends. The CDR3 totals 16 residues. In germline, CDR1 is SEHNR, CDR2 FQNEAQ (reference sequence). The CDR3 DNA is TGTGCCAGCAGCCCTCATGACATGAGCTCCTACAATGAGCAGTTCTTC. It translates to CASSPHDMSSYNEQFF.

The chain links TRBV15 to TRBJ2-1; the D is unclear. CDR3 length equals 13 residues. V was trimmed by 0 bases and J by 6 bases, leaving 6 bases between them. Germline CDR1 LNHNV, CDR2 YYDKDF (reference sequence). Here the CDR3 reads CATSRDRANEQFF. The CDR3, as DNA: TGTGCCACCAGCAGAGATCGGGCCAATGAGCAGTTCTTC.

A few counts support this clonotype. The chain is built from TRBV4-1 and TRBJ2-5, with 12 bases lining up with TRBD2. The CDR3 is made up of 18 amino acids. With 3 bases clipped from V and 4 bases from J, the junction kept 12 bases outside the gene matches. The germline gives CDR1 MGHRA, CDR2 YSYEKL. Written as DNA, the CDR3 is TGCGCCAGCAGCCAGTTTCTAGCGGGGGGGCTGGTTGCAGAGACCCAGTACTTC. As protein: CASSQFLAGGLVAETQYF.

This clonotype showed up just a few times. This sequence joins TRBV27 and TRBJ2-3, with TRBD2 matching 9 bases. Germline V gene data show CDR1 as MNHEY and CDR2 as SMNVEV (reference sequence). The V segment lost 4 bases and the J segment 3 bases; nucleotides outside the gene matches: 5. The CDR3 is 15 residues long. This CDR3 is CASSSSGGITDTQYF. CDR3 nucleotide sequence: TGTGCCAGCAGTTCAAGCGGGGGGATTACAGATACGCAGTATTTT.

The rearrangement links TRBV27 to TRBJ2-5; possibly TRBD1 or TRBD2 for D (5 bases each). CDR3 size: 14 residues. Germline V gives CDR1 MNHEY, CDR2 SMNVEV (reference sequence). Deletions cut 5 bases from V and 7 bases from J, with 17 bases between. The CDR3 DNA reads TGTGCCAGCAGTCTCTCAGGGATTGGAGGGACCCAGTACTTC. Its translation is CASSLSGIGGTQYF.

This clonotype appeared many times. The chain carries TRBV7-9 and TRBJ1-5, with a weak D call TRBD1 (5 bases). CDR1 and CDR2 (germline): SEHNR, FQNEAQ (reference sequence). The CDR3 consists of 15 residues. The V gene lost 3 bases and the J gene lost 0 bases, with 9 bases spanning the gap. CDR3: CASSFGGYSNQPQHF. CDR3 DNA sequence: TGTGCCAGCAGCTTCGGGGGTTATAGCAATCAGCCCCAGCATTTT.

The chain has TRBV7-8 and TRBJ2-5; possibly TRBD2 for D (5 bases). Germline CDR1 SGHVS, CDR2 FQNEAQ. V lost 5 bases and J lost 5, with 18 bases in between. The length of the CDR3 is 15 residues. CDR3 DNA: TGTGCCAGCAGCGATTTCTTACTAGTAGCTGAGACCCAGTACTTC. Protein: CASSDFLLVAETQYF.

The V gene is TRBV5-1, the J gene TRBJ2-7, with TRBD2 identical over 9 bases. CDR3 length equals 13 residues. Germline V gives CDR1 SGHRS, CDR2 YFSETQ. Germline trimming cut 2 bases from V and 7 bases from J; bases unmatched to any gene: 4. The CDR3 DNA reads TGCGCCAGCAGCTTTAGCGGGGGAGGTGAGCAGTACTTC. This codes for CASSFSGGGEQYF.

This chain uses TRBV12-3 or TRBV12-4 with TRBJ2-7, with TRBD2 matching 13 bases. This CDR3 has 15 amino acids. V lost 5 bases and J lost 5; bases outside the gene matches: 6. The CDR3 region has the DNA TGTGCCAGCAGTCCGCCGGGACTAGCGGGGCACGAGCAGTACTTC. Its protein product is CASSPPGLAGHEQYF.

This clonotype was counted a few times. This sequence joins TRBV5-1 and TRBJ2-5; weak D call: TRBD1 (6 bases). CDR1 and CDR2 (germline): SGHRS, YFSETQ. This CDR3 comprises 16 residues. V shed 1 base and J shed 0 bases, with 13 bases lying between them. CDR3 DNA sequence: TGCGCCAGCAGCTTGCACAGGGAGACGAACCAAGAGACCCAGTACTTC. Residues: CASSLHRETNQETQYF.